The clone carrying this T cell receptor beta chain has more than one count but fewer than ten. Its matching antigen is unknown. The sample is drawn from a study of cytomegalovirus exposure and HLA in healthy donors. Turning to the study itself: About 85 million unique TCRs from HLA-typed donors were held in an early release of data.

CDR3 length: 15 residues. From germline, CDR1 is LGHNA and CDR2 YNFKEQ. Unmatched junction bases numbered 4, after V lost 1 base and J lost 3 bases. General study results and limits: Later work showed greater clonal expansion in HLA-associated TCR beta chains than in equally common others. Exclusion applied to some V segments, including TRBV6-2 and TRBV6-3, as they were indistinguishable.

The PCR made use of 60 Vbeta and 13 Jbeta primers. Some clones are missing from TCRdb's copy, which holds only in-frame ones; the method was immunoSEQ multiplex PCR. The sample holds more than 90,000 clones, roughly 85% seen once. The TCR was taken from a man younger than 45 in good health and CMV-seropositive. J is TRBJ2-3 and V is TRBV4-2; 7 nucleotides line up with TRBD2. Sequenced sample: PBMCs. The CDR3 coding sequence is TGTGCCAGCAGCCAAGTTAGCGGGCTAACAGATACGCAGTATTTT. Its translation is CASSQVSGLTDTQYF.